This entry is about one TCR beta chain. Between the trimmed V and J ends, which lost 5 bases and 9 bases, there was a span of 26 bases. Germline CDR1 reads SQVTM; CDR2 reads ANQGSEA. This CDR3 region has 16 residues. These data come from a study of blood T cell repertoires in COVID-19. On the study more broadly: The cDNA or gDNA used as material had been derived from T cells, B-cell-depleted T cells, or PBMCs.

This table comes from immunoSEQ multiplex PCR, and its TCRdb copy is limited to in-frame clones, with some not included. The table records roughly 220,000 clones, around 90% of them present only once. Clinical histories supplied by participants themselves formed the basis of cohort assignment. V gene TRBV29-1 combines with J gene TRBJ2-1; D may be TRBD1 or TRBD2 (6 bases each). The receptor was isolated from a woman aged 50 to 60 with acute COVID-19. The sample comprised PBMCs or T cells enriched from blood (not recorded which). CDR3 residues: CSVQGGLKRATPEQFF. DNA of the CDR3: TGCAGCGTTCAAGGGGGGTTAAAGCGGGCTACGCCTGAGCAGTTCTTC.